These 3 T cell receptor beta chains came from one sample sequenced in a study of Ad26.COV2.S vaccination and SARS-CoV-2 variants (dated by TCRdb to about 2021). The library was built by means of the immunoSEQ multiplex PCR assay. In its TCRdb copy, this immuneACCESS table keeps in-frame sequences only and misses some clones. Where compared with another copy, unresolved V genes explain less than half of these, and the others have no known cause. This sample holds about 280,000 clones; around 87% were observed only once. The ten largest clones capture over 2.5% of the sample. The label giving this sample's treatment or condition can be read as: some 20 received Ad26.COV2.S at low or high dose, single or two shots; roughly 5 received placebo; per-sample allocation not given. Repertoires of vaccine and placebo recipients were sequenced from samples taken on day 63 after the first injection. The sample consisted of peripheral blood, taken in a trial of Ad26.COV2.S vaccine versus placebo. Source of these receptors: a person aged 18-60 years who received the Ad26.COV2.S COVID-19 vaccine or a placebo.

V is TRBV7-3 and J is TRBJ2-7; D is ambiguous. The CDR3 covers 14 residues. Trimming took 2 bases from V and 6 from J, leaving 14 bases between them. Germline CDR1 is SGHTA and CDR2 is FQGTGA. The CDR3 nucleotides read TGTGCCAGCAGCTTATTTCCGTGGTCCGGCGAGCAGTACTTC. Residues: CASSLFPWSGEQYF. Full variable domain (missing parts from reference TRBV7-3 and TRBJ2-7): GAGVSQTPSNKVTEKGKYVELRCDPISGHTALYWYRQSLGQGPEFLIYFQGTGAADDSGLPNDRFFAVRPEGSVSTLKIQRTERGDSAVYLCASSLFPWSGEQYFGPGTRLTVT.

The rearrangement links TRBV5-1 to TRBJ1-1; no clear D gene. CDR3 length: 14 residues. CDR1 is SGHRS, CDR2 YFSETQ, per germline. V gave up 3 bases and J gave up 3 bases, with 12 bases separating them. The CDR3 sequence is CASSSTTGYTEAFF. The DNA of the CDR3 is TGCGCCAGCAGCTCTACAACCGGTTACACTGAAGCTTTCTTT.

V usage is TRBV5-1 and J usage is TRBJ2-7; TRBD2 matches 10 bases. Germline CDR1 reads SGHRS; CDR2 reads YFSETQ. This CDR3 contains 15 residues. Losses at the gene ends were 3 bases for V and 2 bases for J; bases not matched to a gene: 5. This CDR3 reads CASSWTSGGAYEQYF. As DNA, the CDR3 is TGCGCCAGCAGCTGGACTAGCGGAGGGGCCTACGAGCAGTACTTC.